These T cell receptor beta chains were read from a single sample in a study of cytomegalovirus exposure and HLA in healthy donors. Sequencing used immunoSEQ multiplex PCR; TCRdb keeps in-frame clones, though not all of them. The sample includes about 120,000 clones, 15% of them seen just once. The sequencing sample was made of PBMCs. Receptor source: a woman younger than 35 in good health and CMV-seronegative. Both conserved end residues are part of each CDR3. A D gene is named only where the DNA matches it firmly. Size is omitted from some rows. Given values are once, few, many or a class for expanded clones.

clone_size d_call j_call v_call cdr3_nt cdr3_aa
NA TRBD1 TRBJ2-7 TRBV5-4 TGTGCCAGCAGCATCGGGACAGGGAGCTCCTACGAGCAGTACTTC CASSIGTGSSYEQYF
few NA TRBJ1-1 TRBV30 TGTGCCTGGATAGTTCCGGGACACAAGAACACTGAAGCTTTCTTT CAWIVPGHKNTEAFF
NA NA TRBJ2-3 TRBV9 TGTGCCAGCAGTGCCTACAGGGATACAGATACGCAGTATTTT CASSAYRDTDTQYF
few TRBD1 TRBJ1-2 TRBV29-1 TGCAGCGTCAACGTACGGGACAGCTACTATGGCTACACCTTC CSVNVRDSYYGYTF
few NA TRBJ2-5 TRBV29-1 TGCAGCGTTGGGGGAGGAGGAGAGACCCAGTACTTC CSVGGGGETQYF
NA NA TRBJ1-1 TRBV5-1 TGCGCCAGCAGCTCGGTCGGGGTAGGGAACACTGAAGCTTTCTTT CASSSVGVGNTEAFF
few NA TRBJ1-5 TRBV27 TGTGCCAGCAGTTTAGAAGGGGGGGCCCAGCATTTT CASSLEGGAQHF
few TRBD1 TRBJ2-5 TRBV10-2 TGCGCCACCCAGACAGGGTCCGTGGAGACCCAGTACTTC CATQTGSVETQYF
NA NA TRBJ2-1 TRBV2 TGTGCCAGCAGTGAATTGGCGGGTGACTACAATGAGCAGTTCTTC CASSELAGDYNEQFF
NA NA TRBJ1-2 TRBV27 TGTGCCAGCAGTCCTGGGGGGTATGGCTACACCTTC CASSPGGYGYTF
few NA TRBJ2-7 TRBV28 TGTGCCAGCAGTACCCACGTGACAGGTAACACCTACGAGCAGTACTTC CASSTHVTGNTYEQYF
few TRBD2 TRBJ2-7 TRBV4-1 TGCGCCAGCAGCCAAGAAGACGGACTAGTAGGGTACGAGCAGTACTTC CASSQEDGLVGYEQYF
NA NA TRBJ2-6 TRBV19 TGTGCCAGTAGTAAAGGGGTTGGGGCCAACGTCCTGACTTTC CASSKGVGANVLTF
NA TRBD1 TRBJ2-5 TRBV10-1 TGCGCCAGCAGTCGGACAGGGGATGGGACCCAGTACTTC CASSRTGDGTQYF
NA TRBD2 TRBJ2-3 TRBV11-3 TGTGCCAGCAGCCGGGGACTATCTTTCACAGATACGCAGTATTTT CASSRGLSFTDTQYF
few NA TRBJ2-5 TRBV19 TGTGCCAGTAGTACGGACTATCAAGAGACCCAGTACTTC CASSTDYQETQYF
few NA TRBJ1-1 TRBV7-6 TGTGCCAGCAGCTTAGCCGGCGCGGGAACTGAAGCTTTCTTT CASSLAGAGTEAFF